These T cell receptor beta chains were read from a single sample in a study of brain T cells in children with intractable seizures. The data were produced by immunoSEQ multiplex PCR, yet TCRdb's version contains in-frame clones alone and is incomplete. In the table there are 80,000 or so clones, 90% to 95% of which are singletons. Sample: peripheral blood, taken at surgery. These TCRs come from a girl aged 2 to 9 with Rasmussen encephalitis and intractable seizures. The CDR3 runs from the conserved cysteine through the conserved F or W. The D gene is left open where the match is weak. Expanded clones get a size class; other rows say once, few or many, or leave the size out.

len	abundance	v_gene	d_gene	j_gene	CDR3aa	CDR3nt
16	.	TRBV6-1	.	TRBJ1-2	CASSEVRGLRNYGYTF	TGTGCCAGCAGTGAAGTGCGGGGGCTAAGGAACTATGGCTACACCTTC
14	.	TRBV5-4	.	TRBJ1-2	CASSLPGAPGGYTF	TGTGCCAGCAGCTTGCCAGGGGCGCCTGGTGGCTACACCTTC
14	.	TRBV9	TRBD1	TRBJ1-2	CASRDRTGGYGYTF	TGTGCCAGCAGAGATCGGACAGGGGGCTATGGCTACACCTTC
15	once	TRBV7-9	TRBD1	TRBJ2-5	CASSFLVAGGETQYF	TGTGCCAGCAGCTTCTTAGTAGCAGGGGGCGAGACCCAGTACTTC
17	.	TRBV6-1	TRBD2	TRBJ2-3	CASSENQRLAYTDTQYF	TGTGCCAGCAGTGAAAATCAGAGACTAGCGTACACAGATACGCAGTATTTT
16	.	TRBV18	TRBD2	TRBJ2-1	CASSQEAGGLLNEQFF	TGTGCCAGCTCACAAGAAGCGGGGGGACTTTTGAATGAGCAGTTCTTC
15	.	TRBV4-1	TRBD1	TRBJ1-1	CASSQRDRGDTEAFF	TGCGCCAGCAGCCAGCGGGACAGGGGGGACACTGAAGCTTTCTTT
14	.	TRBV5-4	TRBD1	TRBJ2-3	CASSLETGADTQYF	TGTGCCAGCAGCTTGGAGACAGGGGCAGATACGCAGTATTTT
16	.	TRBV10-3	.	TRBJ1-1	CAISESSRQPNTEAFF	TGTGCCATCAGTGAGTCGAGCAGGCAGCCTAACACTGAAGCTTTCTTT
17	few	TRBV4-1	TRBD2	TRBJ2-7	CASSQAWLAGGTYEQYF	TGCGCCAGCAGCCAAGCGTGGCTAGCGGGGGGAACCTACGAGCAGTACTTC
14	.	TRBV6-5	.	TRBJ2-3	CATTTLLSTDTQYF	TGTGCCACCACGACTCTACTTAGCACAGATACGCAGTATTTT
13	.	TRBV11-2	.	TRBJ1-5	CASSLDSNQPQHF	TGTGCCAGCAGCTTAGACTCCAATCAGCCCCAGCATTTT
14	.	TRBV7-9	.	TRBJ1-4	CASSRWGVGEKLFF	TGTGCCAGCAGCCGCTGGGGGGTAGGAGAAAAACTGTTTTTT
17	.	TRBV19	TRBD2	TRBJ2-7	CASSMRTSGRGVYEQYF	TGTGCCAGTAGTATGAGGACTAGCGGGAGGGGGGTCTACGAGCAGTACTTC
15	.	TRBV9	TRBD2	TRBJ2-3	CASSPTSGGTDTQYF	TGTGCCAGCAGCCCGACTAGCGGGGGCACAGATACGCAGTATTTT
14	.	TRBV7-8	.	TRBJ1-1	CASSLDPRATEAFF	TGTGCCAGCAGCTTAGACCCCAGGGCCACTGAAGCTTTCTTT
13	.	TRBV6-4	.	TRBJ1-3	CASSDSSGNTIYF	TGTGCCAGCAGTGACAGCAGTGGAAACACCATATATTTT
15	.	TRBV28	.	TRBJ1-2	CASSLRGFENYGYTF	TGTGCCAGCAGTTTGCGAGGGTTCGAGAACTATGGCTACACCTTC
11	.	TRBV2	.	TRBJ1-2	CASRGLGGYTF	TGTGCCAGCAGGGGATTAGGGGGCTACACCTTC
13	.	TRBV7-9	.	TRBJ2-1	CASTGNSYNEQFF	TGTGCCAGCACTGGCAACTCCTACAATGAGCAGTTCTTC
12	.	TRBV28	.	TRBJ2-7	CASSLDSYEQYF	TGTGCCAGCAGTCTTGATTCCTACGAGCAGTACTTC
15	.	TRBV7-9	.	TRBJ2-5	CASSRLHRAAETQYF	TGTGCCAGCAGCAGACTTCACAGGGCAGCGGAGACCCAGTACTTC
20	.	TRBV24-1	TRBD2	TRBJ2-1	CATSDRSLSGGLSSYNEQFF	TGTGCCACCAGTGACCGCTCCCTTAGCGGGGGGCTCAGCTCCTACAATGAGCAGTTCTTC
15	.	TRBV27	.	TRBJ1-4	CASKTEHATNEKLFF	TGTGCCAGCAAGACAGAACATGCAACTAATGAAAAACTGTTTTTT
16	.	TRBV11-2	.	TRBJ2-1	CASSYQYYAGRNEQFF	TGTGCCAGCAGCTACCAGTATTATGCAGGGCGGAATGAGCAGTTCTTC
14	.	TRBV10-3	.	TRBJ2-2	CAISVTDGAGELFF	TGTGCCATCAGTGTAACTGATGGGGCCGGGGAGCTGTTTTTT
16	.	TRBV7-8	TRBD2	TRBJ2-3	CASSLNAGGTTDTQYF	TGTGCCAGCAGCTTAAACGCGGGAGGGACCACAGATACGCAGTATTTT
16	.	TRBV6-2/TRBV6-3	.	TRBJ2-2	CASSYARIRGTGELFF	TGTGCCAGCAGTTACGCCAGGATTAGGGGGACCGGGGAGCTGTTTTTT
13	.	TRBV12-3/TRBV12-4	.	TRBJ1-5	CASSERGGQPQHF	TGTGCCAGCAGCGAACGGGGAGGTCAGCCCCAGCATTTT